Below are 8 T cell receptor beta chains sequenced from a single sample in a study of shared clonotypes between healthy human individuals. Assay used: immunoSEQ multiplex PCR; TCRdb lists only in-frame clones, some missing. This table holds about 2 million clones, about 95% found once. Naive CD8 cells lacked CD45RO, underwent positive selection for CCR7 and left out terminally differentiated effector memory CD45RA+ cells. What was sequenced was naive CD8+ T cells sorted from blood. The receptors here all came from a man aged 18 to 30 in good health.

This chain connects TRBV5-6 to TRBJ2-2; D tentatively reads TRBD1 or TRBD2 (6 bases each). In germline, CDR1 is SGHDT, CDR2 YYEEEE. V was shortened by 4 bases and J by 1 base, with 23 bases between the two germline ends. The CDR3 is 19 amino acids. The CDR3 coding sequence is TGTGCCAGCAGCCCACAGGGTAGTGTGCGGGAAGGGAACACCGGGGAGCTGTTTTTT. Encoded protein: CASSPQGSVREGNTGELFF.

The CDR3 is CASSVVGYYGYTF. The CDR3 coding sequence is TGTGCCAGCAGCGTAGTGGGTTACTATGGCTACACCTTC. The V and J genes are TRBV9 and TRBJ1-2; D not certain. The CDR3 has 13 residues. The V end lost 0 bases, the J end lost 3 bases, and 6 bases lay between the germline ends. Germline values: CDR1 SGDLS, CDR2 YYNGEE.

The chain couples TRBV5-6 to TRBJ1-4; D unresolved. Germline CDR1 and CDR2: SGHDT and YYEEEE. Deletions cut 2 bases from V and 1 base from J, with 6 bases between. There are 14 residues in the CDR3. CDR3 nucleotides: TGTGCCAGCAGCTTCGGGTTAACTAATGAAAAACTGTTTTTT. It is translated as CASSFGLTNEKLFF.

The chain is built from TRBV7-2 and TRBJ1-2, with 9 bases matching TRBD1. Trimming cost V 5 bases and J 4 bases; bases outside gene matches: 11. CDR3 length equals 16 residues. In germline, CDR1 is SGHTA, CDR2 FQGNSA. CDR3: CASSERLQGAGYGYTF. CDR3 sequence (DNA): TGTGCCAGCAGCGAGCGCCTACAGGGGGCGGGCTATGGCTACACCTTC.

This rearrangement joins TRBV19 to TRBJ1-1; D remains unclear. Germline CDR1 reads LNHDA; CDR2 reads SQIVND (reference sequence). The V end was cut by 0 bases, the J end by 6 bases, with 11 bases between. The CDR3 spans 14 residues. The CDR3 DNA follows: TGTGCCAGTAGTATAGATCACGCAGGATCTGAAGCTTTCTTT. It is translated as CASSIDHAGSEAFF. Combining the CDR3 with reference TRBV19 and TRBJ1-1 gives the whole variable domain DGGITQSPKYLFRKEGQNVTLSCEQNLNHDAMYWYRQDPGQGLRLIYYSQIVNDFQKGDIAEGYSVSREKKESFPLTVTSAQKNPTAFYLCASSIDHAGSEAFFGQGTRLTVV.

About this clone itself: One junction end disagrees with the germline gene, perhaps due to a read error. The rearrangement joins TRBV6-5 to TRBJ2-7, with TRBD1 identical over 7 bases. Looked up from germline, CDR1 is MNHEY and CDR2 is SVGAGI. CDR3 length: 14 residues. The CDR3 DNA follows: TGTGCCAGCGGTTACTTACAGGGGCGCCACGAGCAGTACTTC. Residues: CASGYLQGRHEQYF.

Comment on this clone: Other DNA sequences in this sample translate to the same CDR3. The chain is built from TRBV5-6 and TRBJ2-7; no reliable D call. The CDR3 is 14 amino acids. The ends were cut back, 4 bases at V and 0 bases at J, with 11 bases in the middle. Germline V CDR1 and CDR2: SGHDT, YYEEEE. Here the CDR3 reads CASSPTESSYEQYF. The CDR3 nucleotides read TGTGCCAGCAGCCCGACGGAAAGCTCCTACGAGCAGTACTTC.

V gene TRBV28 combines with J gene TRBJ2-7; TRBD1 is a possible D gene (6 bases). Trimming stripped 10 bases from V and 3 bases from J, with 13 bases between. This CDR3 spans 12 amino acids. CDR1 and CDR2 from the germline V gene are MDHEN and SYDVKM. CDR3 coding DNA: TGTGCCACCTGGGACAACAACTACGAGCAGTACTTC. This encodes CATWDNNYEQYF.